This T cell receptor beta chain derives from a study of OX40 agonist ivuxolimab in advanced cancers. Overall study: People who had prior anti-PD-1, anti-PD-L1 or anti-CTLA-4 therapy could take part, and around 40% had some.

V shed 6 bases, J shed 5 bases, and the junction held 6 bases outside the gene matches. The germline gives CDR1 ENHRY, CDR2 SYGVKD. CDR3 size: 14 residues. Of note for this clone: Its antigen is as yet unknown.

Repertoires were generated with immunoSEQ multiplex PCR, while TCRdb's copy carries only in-frame clones and drops some. The sample lists 35,000 to 40,000 clones, approximately 80% occurring once. Notes on the study in general: Expanded clones belonging to CD8+ T cells outnumbered, on average, those of CD4+.

The sample here was CD4+ or CD8+ T cells sorted from blood, taken in a trial of the OX40 agonist ivuxolimab. This TCR came from an adult with an advanced solid tumor such as melanoma, head and neck, liver or kidney cancer. The chain has TRBV10-3 and TRBJ2-1; TRBD1 matches 8 bases. The CDR3 bases are TGTGCCATCAGCGACAGGGGTTCCAACAATGAGCAGTTCTTC. Its protein is CAISDRGSNNEQFF.